What follows are 20 T cell receptor beta chains derived from one specimen sequenced in a study of blood T cell repertoires in COVID-19. Sequencing used immunoSEQ multiplex PCR; TCRdb keeps in-frame clones, though not all of them. The sample has 10,000 to 14,000 clones; over 75% are singletons. Sequenced: peripheral blood. These receptor sequences come from a human donor in a cohort sampled during active COVID-19.

This clone occurred a few times. The chain employs TRBV4-3 and TRBJ2-7; 10 positions agree with TRBD2. With V trimmed by 5 bases and J by 0 bases, 4 bases remained unmatched. The germline gives CDR1 LGHNA, CDR2 YSLEER. This CDR3 contains 15 residues. The CDR3 DNA sequence: TGCGCCAGCAGCGAGAGCGGGGGGGTCTCCTACGAGCAGTACTTC. It specifies CASSESGGVSYEQYF.

The genes are TRBV5-1 and TRBJ2-3; no firm D call. This CDR3 has 13 amino acids. Germline V gives CDR1 SGHRS, CDR2 YFSETQ. Trimming removed 5 bases from V and 4 bases from J, with 11 bases in between. CDR3 bases: TGCGCCAGCAGGAGAACAGCAGCAGATACGCAGTATTTT. Residues: CASRRTAADTQYF.

The V call is TRBV2, the J call TRBJ2-1, with TRBD1 matching over 8 bases. V lost 6 bases, J lost 4 bases, and 2 bases stayed unmatched. The CDR3 sequence is 13 residues long. CDR1 and CDR2 from the germline V gene are SNHLY and FYNNEI. The CDR3 nucleotides are TGTGCCAGCAGCGGACAGGGATACAATGAGCAGTTCTTC. Its protein is CASSGQGYNEQFF.

A single count supports this clone. This chain links TRBV11-2 with TRBJ2-1; D perhaps matches TRBD2 (7 bases). The CDR3 totals 16 residues. Trimming took 3 bases from V and 8 from J, leaving 20 bases between them. Germline values: CDR1 SGHAT, CDR2 FQNNGV. The CDR3 is CASSFHGGREFDEQFF. The CDR3 coding sequence is TGTGCCAGCAGCTTTCACGGGGGGCGCGAGTTTGATGAGCAGTTCTTC.

The chain uses TRBV24-1 and TRBJ1-5; TRBD1 matches at 9 bases. The germline gives CDR1 KGHDR, CDR2 SFDVKD. This CDR3 is built from 18 residues. V lost 4 bases, J lost 0 bases, and 9 bases stayed unmatched. The CDR3: CATSDPGTGRNSNQPQHF. CDR3 DNA sequence: TGTGCCACCAGTGACCCCGGGACAGGGCGTAATAGCAATCAGCCCCAGCATTTT.

The chain links TRBV5-1 to TRBJ2-7, with TRBD1 matching 12 bases. Trimming took 4 bases from V and 3 from J; bases not matched to a gene: 5. Looked up from germline, CDR1 is SGHRS and CDR2 is YFSETQ. The CDR3 covers 15 residues. The CDR3 sequence: CASSRGQGAFYEQYF. The CDR3 DNA reads as TGCGCCAGCAGCCGGGGACAGGGGGCTTTCTACGAGCAGTACTTC.

The chain uses TRBV6-5 and TRBJ1-1; D uncertain. The CDR3 covers 15 residues. Germline loops: CDR1 MNHEY, CDR2 SVGAGI. The germline V and J ends were trimmed by 5 bases and 2 bases, with 15 bases remaining between them. The CDR3 loop reads CASSPGFGSNTEAFF. The CDR3 DNA sequence: TGTGCCAGCAGTCCAGGTTTTGGGAGTAACACTGAAGCTTTCTTT.

The chain links TRBV18 to TRBJ2-1; D possibly corresponds to TRBD2 (5 bases). The CDR3 consists of 14 residues. CDR1 is KGHSH, CDR2 LQKENI, per germline. Trimming left V 3 bases short and J 4 bases short, with 10 bases between. CDR3 DNA: TGTGCCAGCTCACCTTCCAGCGGTTACAATGAGCAGTTCTTC. This sequence encodes CASSPSSGYNEQFF.

The chain joins TRBV7-2 to TRBJ1-3; a weak D match, TRBD1 (6 bases). Germline CDR1 reads SGHTA; CDR2 reads FQGNSA. The CDR3 is 17 amino acids. The V end lost 1 base, the J end lost 1 base, and 14 bases lay between the germline ends. The CDR3 sequence: CASSLVTGMGSGNTIYF. CDR3 nucleotides: TGTGCCAGCAGCTTAGTAACAGGGATGGGGTCTGGAAACACCATATATTTT. The complete variable domain, with remaining parts taken from reference TRBV7-2 and TRBJ1-3, reads GAGVSQSPSNKVTEKGKDVELRCDPISGHTALYWYRQSLGQGLEFLIYFQGNSAPDKSGLPSDRFSAERTGGSVSTLTIQRTQQEDSAVYLCASSLVTGMGSGNTIYFGEGSWLTVV.

By frequency in the sample, this clone is large. The J gene is TRBJ1-5, the V gene TRBV18; D is unresolved. The CDR3 spans 15 residues. Germline loops: CDR1 KGHSH, CDR2 LQKENI. This CDR3 is CAAGLPGSGNQPQHF. CDR3 coding DNA: TGTGCTGCGGGTTTGCCAGGCTCCGGCAATCAGCCCCAGCATTTT.

The chain joins TRBV19 to TRBJ1-1; tentatively, D is TRBD1 (5 bases). V lost 10 bases and J lost 3, with 21 bases in between. The CDR3 sequence is 15 residues long. The germline V gene has CDR1 LNHDA and CDR2 SQIVND (reference sequence). In DNA, the CDR3 is TGTGCCACCCAGGGTTCCTCCTCCCTCGACACTGAAGCTTTCTTT. This sequence encodes CATQGSSSLDTEAFF.

The chain uses TRBV27 and TRBJ2-7; D perhaps matches TRBD1 (6 bases). The germline V gene encodes CDR1 MNHEY and CDR2 SMNVEV (reference sequence). This CDR3 is 15 amino acids long. The V end was cut by 4 bases, the J end by 5 bases, with 18 bases between. CDR3 nucleotides: TGTGCCAGCAGTTCATCCAGGGGCCTGTTCAACGAGCAGTACTTC. This translates into CASSSSRGLFNEQYF.

The V gene is TRBV2, the J gene TRBJ2-5; TRBD1 matches at 8 bases. V trimming: 3 bases; J trimming: 12 bases; junction bases outside the gene matches: 12. CDR3 size: 14 residues. Germline V gene sequence: CDR1 SNHLY, CDR2 FYNNEI. CDR3 nucleotide sequence: TGTGCCAGCAGTGAGGCCAAGCCCCCGGGACAGGAGTACTTC. Its translation: CASSEAKPPGQEYF.

The V gene is TRBV6-2 or TRBV6-3, the J gene TRBJ2-7, with TRBD1 as a possible D gene (5 bases). Germline CDR1 is MNHEY and CDR2 is SVGEGT. V was clipped by 5 bases and J by 1 base, with 12 bases between them. CDR3 size: 14 residues. CDR3 amino acids: CASSDSALSYEQYF. The CDR3 DNA reads as TGTGCCAGCAGTGACAGTGCATTATCCTACGAGCAGTACTTC.

V is TRBV20-1 and J is TRBJ2-6, with 7 bases matching TRBD1. The CDR3 spans 15 residues. CDR1 and CDR2 from the germline V gene are DFQATT and SNEGSKA (reference sequence). The V segment lost 3 bases and the J segment 2 bases; nucleotides outside the gene matches: 4. This chain's CDR3 is CSASGQETGANVLTF. Here the CDR3 DNA reads TGCAGTGCTAGTGGACAGGAGACTGGGGCCAACGTCCTGACTTTC.

This chain connects TRBV24-1 to TRBJ1-2; 12 nucleotides align to TRBD1. V shed 3 bases and J 4 bases; nucleotides not matched to a gene: 2. The CDR3 contains 15 residues. From germline, CDR1 is KGHDR and CDR2 SFDVKD. The CDR3 bases are TGTGCCACCAGTGATCCGGGACAGGGGGCCTATGGCTACACCTTC. Translating gives CATSDPGQGAYGYTF.

This rearrangement joins TRBV6-2 or TRBV6-3 to TRBJ1-5; TRBD1 matches 7 bases. Germline loops: CDR1 MNHEY, CDR2 SVGEGT. This CDR3 comprises 15 residues. Trimming removed 8 bases from V and 5 bases from J; junction bases left unmatched: 12. As DNA, the CDR3 is TGTGCCAGCCGTTTGGAGCAGGGGGGCGATCAGCCCCAGCATTTT. Amino acid sequence: CASRLEQGGDQPQHF.

The chain links TRBV28 to TRBJ2-1, with 8 bases aligning to TRBD1. This CDR3 has 14 residues. CDR1 is MDHEN, CDR2 SYDVKM, per germline. Trimming at V came to 3 bases and at J to 4 bases, leaving 2 bases not matched to a gene. CDR3 sequence reads: CASSFRDRYNEQFF. CDR3 DNA: TGTGCCAGCAGTTTCAGGGACAGGTACAATGAGCAGTTCTTC. Complete variable domain (other parts from reference TRBV28 and TRBJ2-1): DVKVTQSSRYLVKRTGEKVFLECVQDMDHENMFWYRQDPGLGLRLIYFSYDVKMKEKGDIPEGYSVSREKKERFSLILESASTNQTSMYLCASSFRDRYNEQFFGPGTRLTVL.

The chain employs TRBV9 and TRBJ1-4, with 7 bases identical to TRBD1. The V gene end was trimmed by 4 bases and the J gene end by 4 bases; junction bases not matched to a gene: 1. The CDR3 loop spans 13 amino acids. CDR1 is SGDLS, CDR2 YYNGEE, per germline. The CDR3 DNA reads as TGTGCCAGCAGCACAGGGGTTAATGAAAAACTGTTTTTT. The encoded protein is CASSTGVNEKLFF.

This clone was found once. V is TRBV7-9 and J is TRBJ2-1, with TRBD2 as a possible D gene (5 bases). Per germline, CDR1 SEHNR and CDR2 FQNEAQ (reference sequence). The length of the CDR3 is 12 residues. V was clipped by 10 bases and J by 7 bases, with 14 bases between them. The CDR3 DNA follows: TGTGCCACCCTGGAGGTGATAAATGAGCAGTTCTTC. Protein product: CATLEVINEQFF.